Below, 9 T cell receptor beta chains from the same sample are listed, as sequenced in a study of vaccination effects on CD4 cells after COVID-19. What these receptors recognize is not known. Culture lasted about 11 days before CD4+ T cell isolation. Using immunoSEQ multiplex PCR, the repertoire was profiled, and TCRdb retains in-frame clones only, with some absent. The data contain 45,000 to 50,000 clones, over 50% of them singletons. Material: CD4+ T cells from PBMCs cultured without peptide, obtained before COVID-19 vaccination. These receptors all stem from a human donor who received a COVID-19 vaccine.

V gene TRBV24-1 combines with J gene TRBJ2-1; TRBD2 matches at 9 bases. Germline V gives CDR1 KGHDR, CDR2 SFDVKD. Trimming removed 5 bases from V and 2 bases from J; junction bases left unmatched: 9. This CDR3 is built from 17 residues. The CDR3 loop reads CATSGGRLAETYNEQFF. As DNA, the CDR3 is TGTGCCACCAGTGGGGGGCGACTAGCGGAGACCTACAATGAGCAGTTCTTC.

CDR3 sequence: CASSNQASYSNQPQHF. CDR3 in DNA: TGTGCCAGCAGTAATCAGGCTTCGTATAGCAATCAGCCCCAGCATTTT. J is TRBJ1-5 and V is TRBV6-2 or TRBV6-3; no reliable D call. The CDR3 covers 16 residues. CDR1 is MNHEY and CDR2 is SVGEGT in the germline V gene. V was shortened by 5 bases and J by 0 bases, with 14 bases between the two germline ends.

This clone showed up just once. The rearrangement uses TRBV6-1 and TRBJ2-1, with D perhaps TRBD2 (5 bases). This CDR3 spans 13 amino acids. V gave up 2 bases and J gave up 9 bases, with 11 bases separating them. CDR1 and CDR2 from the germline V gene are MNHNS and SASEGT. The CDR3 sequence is CASSETGVGEQFF. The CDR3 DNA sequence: TGTGCCAGCAGTGAAACCGGGGTGGGTGAGCAGTTCTTC.

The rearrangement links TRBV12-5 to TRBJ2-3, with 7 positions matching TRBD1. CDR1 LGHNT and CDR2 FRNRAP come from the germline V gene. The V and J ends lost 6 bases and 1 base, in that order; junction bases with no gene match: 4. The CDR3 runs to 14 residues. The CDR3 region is CASGQGQGTDTQYF. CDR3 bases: TGTGCTAGTGGACAAGGACAGGGCACAGATACGCAGTATTTT.

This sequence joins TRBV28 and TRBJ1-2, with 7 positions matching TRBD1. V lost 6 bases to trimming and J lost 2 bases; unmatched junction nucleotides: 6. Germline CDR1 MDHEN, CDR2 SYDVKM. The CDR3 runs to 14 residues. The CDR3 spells CASSGPGQNYGYTF. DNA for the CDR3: TGTGCCAGCAGCGGACCGGGACAGAACTATGGCTACACCTTC.

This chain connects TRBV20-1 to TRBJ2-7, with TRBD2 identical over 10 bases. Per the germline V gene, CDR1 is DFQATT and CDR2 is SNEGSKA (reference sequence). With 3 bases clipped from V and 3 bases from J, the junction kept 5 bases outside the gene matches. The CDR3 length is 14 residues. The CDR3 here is CSASKGLADYEQYF. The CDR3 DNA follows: TGCAGTGCTAGTAAAGGACTAGCGGACTACGAGCAGTACTTC.

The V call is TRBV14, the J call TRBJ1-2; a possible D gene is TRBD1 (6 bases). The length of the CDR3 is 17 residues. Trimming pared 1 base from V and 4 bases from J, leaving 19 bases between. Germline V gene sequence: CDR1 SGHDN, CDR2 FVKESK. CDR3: CASSQGPDRLYPYGYTF. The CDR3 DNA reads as TGTGCCAGCAGCCAAGGTCCTGACAGGTTATACCCCTATGGCTACACCTTC.

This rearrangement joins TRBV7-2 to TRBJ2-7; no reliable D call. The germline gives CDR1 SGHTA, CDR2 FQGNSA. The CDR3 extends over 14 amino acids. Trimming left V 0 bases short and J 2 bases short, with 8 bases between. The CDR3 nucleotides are TGTGCCAGCAGCTTAGCGGTCGATGCCTACGAGCAGTACTTC. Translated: CASSLAVDAYEQYF.

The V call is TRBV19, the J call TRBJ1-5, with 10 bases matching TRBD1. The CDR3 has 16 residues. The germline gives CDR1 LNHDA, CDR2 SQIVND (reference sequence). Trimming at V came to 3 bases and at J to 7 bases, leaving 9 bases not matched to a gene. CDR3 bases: TGTGCCAGTAGTATGCCGGGACAGGGGTTTGGGCAGCCCCAGCATTTT. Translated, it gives CASSMPGQGFGQPQHF. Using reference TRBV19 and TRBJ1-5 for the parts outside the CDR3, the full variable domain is DGGITQSPKYLFRKEGQNVTLSCEQNLNHDAMYWYRQDPGQGLRLIYYSQIVNDFQKGDIAEGYSVSREKKESFPLTVTSAQKNPTAFYLCASSMPGQGFGQPQHFGDGTRLSIL.